The 26 T cell receptor beta chains below were found in one sample sequenced in a study of blood T cell repertoires in COVID-19. Produced via immunoSEQ multiplex PCR; TCRdb's table is partial and in-frame only. The data contain 50,000 to 65,000 clones, over 75% of them singletons. Sequenced material: peripheral blood. The receptors derive from a man aged 40-49 years with active COVID-19.

The V gene is TRBV4-1, the J gene TRBJ2-5; 10 bases fit TRBD2. V shed 3 bases, J shed 5 bases, and the junction held 3 bases outside the gene matches. This CDR3 is 14 amino acids long. CDR1 and CDR2 from the germline V gene are MGHRA and YSYEKL. The CDR3 sequence is CASSQASGGETQYF. The CDR3 nucleotides read TGCGCCAGCAGCCAGGCTAGCGGGGGTGAGACCCAGTACTTC.

V usage is TRBV7-9 and J usage is TRBJ2-7; TRBD2 might be the D (6 bases). From germline, CDR1 is SEHNR and CDR2 FQNEAQ (reference sequence). The CDR3 is 14 amino acids. V dropped 6 bases and J dropped 3 bases, with 15 bases sitting between them. CDR3 in amino acids: CASSRMASDYEQYF. The CDR3 DNA is TGTGCCAGCAGTCGAATGGCTAGCGACTACGAGCAGTACTTC.

The V gene is TRBV4-1, the J gene TRBJ1-2; D perhaps matches TRBD1 (5 bases). The CDR3 sequence is 16 residues long. Germline V gives CDR1 MGHRA, CDR2 YSYEKL. V was trimmed by 1 base and J by 0 bases, leaving 12 bases between them. CDR3 bases: TGCGCCAGCAGCCAAGGACAGCGAGCTACTAACTATGGCTACACCTTC. Encoded protein: CASSQGQRATNYGYTF.

This clone was detected only once. V is TRBV5-1 and J is TRBJ2-1; TRBD2 matches at 7 bases. Per germline, CDR1 SGHRS and CDR2 YFSETQ. The V segment lost 4 bases and the J segment 1 base; nucleotides outside the gene matches: 8. The CDR3 is 16 residues long. CDR3 DNA: TGCGCCAGCAGCCTGGGGAGGGACCCGTCCTACAATGAGCAGTTCTTC. It is translated as CASSLGRDPSYNEQFF.

The chain joins TRBV6-2 or TRBV6-3 to TRBJ2-1; tentatively, D is TRBD2 (5 bases). Germline V gene lookup returns CDR1 MNHEY and CDR2 SVGEGT. The CDR3 loop spans 15 amino acids. Between the trimmed V and J ends, which lost 6 bases and 5 bases, there was a span of 17 bases. Here the CDR3 reads CASSSTRIRNNEQFF. The CDR3 bases are TGTGCCAGCAGCTCTACTAGAATTCGGAACAATGAGCAGTTCTTC.

This chain connects TRBV19 to TRBJ1-1; D remains ambiguous. The germline V gene encodes CDR1 LNHDA and CDR2 SQIVND (reference sequence). V was trimmed by 3 bases and J by 2 bases, leaving 7 bases between them. This CDR3 is built from 13 residues. This CDR3 reads CASSIGSNTEAFF. For the CDR3, the DNA is TGTGCCAGTAGTATTGGGAGTAACACTGAAGCTTTCTTT.

The V call is TRBV6-5, the J call TRBJ2-5; tentatively, D is TRBD1 (5 bases). V was trimmed by 2 bases and J by 5 bases, leaving 15 bases between them. The CDR3 extends over 15 amino acids. Germline values: CDR1 MNHEY, CDR2 SVGAGI. DNA of the CDR3: TGTGCCAGCAGTTACGTATTCCAGGGTCGCGAGACCCAGTACTTC. This encodes CASSYVFQGRETQYF.

CDR3 residues: CASSENVDQPQHF. DNA for the CDR3: TGTGCCAGCAGTGAAAATGTAGATCAGCCCCAGCATTTT. The chain combines TRBV2 with TRBJ1-5; no clear D. Germline V gene lookup returns CDR1 SNHLY and CDR2 FYNNEI. This CDR3 spans 13 amino acids. V lost 2 bases, J lost 5 bases, and 7 bases lay in between. The whole variable domain, filled in from reference TRBV2 and TRBJ1-5, reads EPEVTQTPSHQVTQMGQEVILRCVPISNHLYFYWYRQILGQKVEFLVSFYNNEISEKSEIFDDQFSVERPDGSNFTLKIRSTKLEDSAMYFCASSENVDQPQHFGDGTRLSIL.

The J gene is TRBJ2-1, the V gene TRBV11-2; TRBD2 matches 9 bases. CDR3 size: 17 residues. The V gene's germline CDR1 is SGHAT and CDR2 FQNNGV. V shed 0 bases, J shed 10 bases, and the junction held 13 bases outside the gene matches. CDR3 protein: CASSLDAGLAYLGEQFF. The CDR3 DNA sequence: TGTGCCAGCAGCTTAGATGCGGGACTAGCCTATCTCGGGGAGCAGTTCTTC.

The chain has TRBV6-6 and TRBJ1-1, with a weak D call TRBD1 (6 bases). V was clipped by 5 bases and J by 4 bases, with 26 bases between them. This CDR3 contains 18 residues. Looked up from germline, CDR1 is MNHNY and CDR2 is SVGAGI (reference sequence). CDR3 coding DNA: TGTGCCAGCAGTCTCACACCCGTCACAGGGAGTTTGGGCACTGAAGCTTTCTTT. Translating gives CASSLTPVTGSLGTEAFF.

The rearrangement links TRBV18 to TRBJ2-3; 7 positions match TRBD2. The germline V gene encodes CDR1 KGHSH and CDR2 LQKENI. CDR3 length equals 15 residues. J lost 1 base, V lost 3 bases, and 4 bases had no gene match. CDR3 protein: CASSPLGGGTDTQYF. For the CDR3, the DNA is TGTGCCAGCTCACCCCTTGGGGGGGGCACAGATACGCAGTATTTT.

V is TRBV6-5 and J is TRBJ2-7; perhaps TRBD2 as D (6 bases). The V gene's germline CDR1 is MNHEY and CDR2 SVGAGI. The CDR3 is 12 residues long. The V gene lost 6 bases and the J gene lost 7 bases, with 13 bases spanning the gap. CDR3 nucleotides: TGTGCCAGCAGCAGGGACTCCCCGGAGCAGTACTTC. Its protein is CASSRDSPEQYF.

The J gene is TRBJ2-7, the V gene TRBV2; the match to TRBD2 covers 12 bases. Germline CDR1 is SNHLY and CDR2 is FYNNEI. The junction had 9 bases not matched to a gene; V was cut back by 0 bases and J by 6 bases. The CDR3 loop spans 17 amino acids. The CDR3: CASSEASSGRARVEQYF. In DNA form, the CDR3 reads TGTGCCAGCAGTGAAGCGTCTAGCGGGAGGGCACGGGTCGAGCAGTACTTC.

The genes are TRBV29-1 and TRBJ1-6; unclear D gene. The CDR3 is 13 residues long. Trimming cost V 7 bases and J 0 bases, with 7 bases left between them. CDR1 SQVTM and CDR2 ANQGSEA come from the germline V gene. CDR3 DNA: TGCAGCGGAAGGAGCTCCTATAATTCACCCCTCCACTTT. It translates to CSGRSSYNSPLHF.

This rearrangement joins TRBV15 to TRBJ1-5; a possible D gene is TRBD1 (6 bases). V lost 1 base, J lost 5 bases, and 12 bases lay in between. Germline CDR1 is LNHNV and CDR2 is YYDKDF (reference sequence). The length of the CDR3 is 15 residues. CDR3 loop: CATSRGQGNYQPQHF. CDR3 nucleotide sequence: TGTGCCACCAGCAGAGGGCAGGGGAACTATCAGCCCCAGCATTTT.

Concerning this clone itself: The sample contains more than one DNA sequence encoding this CDR3. The rearrangement joins TRBV6-5 to TRBJ1-3; 7 bases are a match to TRBD1. The germline gives CDR1 MNHEY, CDR2 SVGAGI. V was pared by 6 bases and J by 2 bases, with 4 bases of the junction left unmatched. The CDR3 totals 14 residues. The CDR3 loop reads CASRRQGPGNTIYF. The CDR3 nucleotides read TGTGCCAGCAGGCGACAGGGACCTGGAAACACCATATATTTT.

The V call is TRBV27, the J call TRBJ2-5; weak D call: TRBD2 (6 bases). The CDR3 loop spans 15 amino acids. V shed 6 bases and J shed 3 bases, with 17 bases lying between them. Germline assignment: CDR1 MNHEY and CDR2 SMNVEV (reference sequence). As DNA, the CDR3 is TGTGCCAGCAGCACGGCGGGGCAGATCAAAGAGACCCAGTACTTC. It specifies CASSTAGQIKETQYF.

The chain couples TRBV7-6 to TRBJ1-5, with no clear D. Germline CDR1 is SGHVS and CDR2 is FNYEAQ. Trimming pared 5 bases from V and 6 bases from J, leaving 14 bases between. The CDR3 loop spans 14 amino acids. CDR3 residues: CASSRSGLSQPQHF. CDR3 nucleotide sequence: TGTGCCAGCAGCCGCTCAGGTCTTAGTCAGCCCCAGCATTTT. The variable domain in full, with the rest retrieved from reference TRBV7-6 and TRBJ1-5, is GAGVSQSPRYKVTKRGQDVALRCDPISGHVSLYWYRQALGQGPEFLTYFNYEAQQDKSGLPNDRFSAERPEGSISTLTIQRTEQRDSAMYRCASSRSGLSQPQHFGDGTRLSIL.

CDR3 sequence (DNA): TGCAGCGTTGAGACGACAGGGGCCGTCTACGAGCAGTACTTC. Translation gives CSVETTGAVYEQYF. The chain is built from TRBV29-1 and TRBJ2-7, with TRBD1 identical over 8 bases. Germline V gives CDR1 SQVTM, CDR2 ANQGSEA. The CDR3 sequence is 14 residues long. V dropped 3 bases and J dropped 3; count of bases not matched to a gene: 7.

The chain has TRBV7-9 and TRBJ2-2; D possibly corresponds to TRBD2 (5 bases). From germline, CDR1 is SEHNR and CDR2 FQNEAQ (reference sequence). The length of the CDR3 is 14 residues. The V and J ends lost 3 bases and 5 bases respectively, with 10 bases between them. CDR3 sequence (DNA): TGTGCCAGCAGCTTCGGAGGCCTAACCGGGGAGCTGTTTTTT. Translated, it gives CASSFGGLTGELFF.

This clone was seen a single time. This chain connects TRBV18 to TRBJ2-5; 12 nucleotides match TRBD1. The CDR3 has 17 residues. V lost 2 bases, J lost 2 bases, and 6 bases stayed unmatched. Germline assignment: CDR1 KGHSH and CDR2 LQKENI. The CDR3 DNA follows: TGTGCCAGCTCACCAGGGACAGGGGGCTATCAACAAGAGACCCAGTACTTC. Translating it yields CASSPGTGGYQQETQYF.

This chain uses TRBV9 with TRBJ2-4, with TRBD1 matching over 7 bases. Germline-derived CDR1 and CDR2 are SGDLS and YYNGEE. There are 17 residues in the CDR3. J lost 6 bases, V lost 4 bases, and 16 bases had no gene match. The CDR3 region has the DNA TGTGCCAGCAGCCCGACTCTCGGGACAGCTCGAATAAACATTCAGTACTTC. It translates to CASSPTLGTARINIQYF.

V usage is TRBV2 and J usage is TRBJ2-2; D perhaps matches TRBD1 (5 bases). The germline V gene encodes CDR1 SNHLY and CDR2 FYNNEI. The ends were cut back, 6 bases at V and 1 base at J, with 9 bases in the middle. The CDR3 has 14 residues. In nucleotides, the CDR3 is TGTGCCAGCAGCGACAGAAGGAACACCGGGGAGCTGTTTTTT. Protein sequence: CASSDRRNTGELFF.

This chain uses TRBV30 with TRBJ1-5, with 12 bases fitting TRBD1. This CDR3 has 18 amino acids. V was clipped by 0 bases and J by 2 bases; unmatched bases: 8. The V gene's germline CDR1 is GTSNPN and CDR2 SVGIG (reference sequence). The CDR3 region has the DNA TGTGCCTGGAGTGTCGGGACAGGGGGCTTCATGGGCAATCAGCCCCAGCATTTT. Translated, it gives CAWSVGTGGFMGNQPQHF. Variable domain in full (rest from reference TRBV30 and TRBJ1-5): SQTIHQWPATLVQPVGSPLSLECTVEGTSNPNLYWYRQAAGRGLQLLFYSVGIGQISSEVPQNLSASRPQDRQFILSSKKLLLSDSGFYLCAWSVGTGGFMGNQPQHFGDGTRLSIL.

V is TRBV29-1 and J is TRBJ2-3; weak D call: TRBD1 (6 bases). CDR1 SQVTM and CDR2 ANQGSEA come from the germline V gene. This CDR3 has 13 residues. Trimming took off 6 bases at V and 2 bases at J, with 12 bases between the two ends. The CDR3 DNA follows: TGCAGCGTCCAGACAGGTTACACAGATACGCAGTATTTT. Residues: CSVQTGYTDTQYF.

This rearrangement joins TRBV2 to TRBJ1-2; D is ambiguous. The V end was cut by 3 bases, the J end by 9 bases, with 11 bases between. CDR1 and CDR2 from the germline V gene are SNHLY and FYNNEI. There are 12 residues in the CDR3. In DNA form, the CDR3 reads TGTGCCAGCAGTGATATCCCGGGGAGCTACACCTTC. It is translated as CASSDIPGSYTF.